These 22 T cell receptor beta chains were all obtained from the same sample, sequenced in a study of blood T cell repertoires in COVID-19. The data were produced by immunoSEQ multiplex PCR, yet TCRdb's version contains in-frame clones alone and is incomplete. The sample lists under 250,000 clones; roughly 84% were seen once. The specimen sequenced was peripheral blood. Receptor source: a woman aged 55-69 years with acute or convalescent COVID-19.

The CDR3 region is CASSSRLVATAGELFF. The CDR3 DNA reads as TGTGCCAGCAGCTCACGACTGGTCGCTACGGCCGGGGAGCTGTTTTTT. The chain carries TRBV5-4 and TRBJ2-2; D gene ambiguous. The length of the CDR3 is 16 residues. CDR1 and CDR2 from the germline V gene are SGHNT and YYREEE (reference sequence). Trimming left V 3 bases short and J 6 bases short, with 18 bases between.

The chain uses TRBV2 and TRBJ2-1; weak D call: TRBD1 (7 bases). This CDR3 spans 13 amino acids. Trimming left V 8 bases short and J 6 bases short, with 14 bases between. Germline values: CDR1 SNHLY, CDR2 FYNNEI. The CDR3 protein is CASSSQGGNEQFF. In nucleotides, the CDR3 is TGTGCCAGCTCTAGCCAGGGGGGCAATGAGCAGTTCTTC.

V usage is TRBV4-3 and J usage is TRBJ2-3, with TRBD2 matching 10 bases. The V gene end was trimmed by 0 bases and the J gene end by 8 bases; junction bases not matched to a gene: 11. CDR3 length: 17 residues. CDR1 LGHNA and CDR2 YSLEER come from the germline V gene. In DNA form, the CDR3 reads TGCGCCAGCAGCCAAGATTCCCTCGGAGCGGGGGGGCCTACGCAGTATTTT. Amino acid sequence: CASSQDSLGAGGPTQYF.

CDR3 amino acids: CASRWTEQETQYF. As DNA, the CDR3 is TGTGCCAGCAGGTGGACAGAACAAGAGACCCAGTACTTC. The chain employs TRBV12-3 or TRBV12-4 and TRBJ2-5, with D perhaps TRBD1 (6 bases). This CDR3 contains 13 residues. The V and J ends lost 6 bases and 2 bases respectively, with 10 bases between them.

V usage is TRBV2 and J usage is TRBJ2-2, with D perhaps TRBD1 (6 bases). V lost 2 bases and J 5 bases, leaving 15 bases between the germline ends. Looked up from germline, CDR1 is SNHLY and CDR2 is FYNNEI. This CDR3 is built from 16 residues. CDR3 protein: CASSELGADLTGELFF. The CDR3 DNA reads as TGTGCCAGCAGTGAATTGGGGGCAGATTTGACCGGGGAGCTGTTTTTT.

The chain uses TRBV4-3 and TRBJ1-2; TRBD1 matches 9 bases. CDR1 is LGHNA and CDR2 is YSLEER in the germline V gene. V trimming: 3 bases; J trimming: 7 bases; junction bases outside the gene matches: 3. The CDR3 length is 13 residues. This chain's CDR3 is CASSHGTGSGYTF. CDR3 bases: TGCGCCAGCAGCCACGGGACAGGGTCTGGCTACACCTTC.

This chain links TRBV3-1 (or the pseudogene TRBV3-2) with TRBJ2-4; possible D gene TRBD1, 5 bases. The CDR3 is 14 amino acids. The germline CDR1 and CDR2 sequences are LGHDT and YNNKEL (reference sequence). The V end was cut by 5 bases, the J end by 0 bases, with 8 bases between. CDR3: CASSTTGAKNIQYF. The CDR3 DNA sequence: TGTGCCAGCAGCACTACAGGAGCCAAAAACATTCAGTACTTC.

This chain connects TRBV3-1 (or the pseudogene TRBV3-2) to TRBJ2-7, with D possibly TRBD1 on 5 matching bases. The germline CDR1 and CDR2 sequences are LGHDT and YNNKEL (reference sequence). The CDR3 extends over 14 amino acids. The ends were cut back, 3 bases at V and 0 bases at J, with 9 bases in the middle. The CDR3 DNA follows: TGTGCCAGCAGCCAGGGTCAGGGCTCCTACGAGCAGTACTTC. It encodes CASSQGQGSYEQYF.

This chain connects TRBV7-8 to TRBJ1-2; TRBD1 agrees at 8 bases. V shed 1 base, J shed 7 bases, and the junction held 8 bases outside the gene matches. The CDR3 is made up of 15 amino acids. Germline values: CDR1 SGHVS, CDR2 FQNEAQ. CDR3 sequence: CASSLGTGSGSGYTF. Written as DNA, the CDR3 is TGTGCCAGCAGCTTAGGGACAGGGTCAGGGTCTGGCTACACCTTC.

The chain uses TRBV12-3 or TRBV12-4 and TRBJ1-1; 7 bases fit TRBD1. V lost 5 bases to trimming and J lost 5 bases; unmatched junction nucleotides: 5. The length of the CDR3 is 13 residues. In DNA, the CDR3 is TGTGCCAGCAGTCCGACAGGGAGGACTGAAGCTTTCTTT. Protein: CASSPTGRTEAFF.

The V and J genes are TRBV10-3 and TRBJ1-2; 10 bases match TRBD1. Germline V gene lookup returns CDR1 ENHRY and CDR2 SYGVKD. Germline trimming cut 10 bases from V and 3 bases from J; bases unmatched to any gene: 8. This CDR3 has 14 amino acids. CDR3 loop: CATAGGTGDYGYTF. The CDR3 coding sequence is TGTGCCACCGCTGGCGGGACAGGGGACTATGGCTACACCTTC.

The chain has TRBV5-4 and TRBJ1-6, with D perhaps TRBD1 (5 bases). V was clipped by 0 bases and J by 4 bases, with 11 bases between them. Germline assignment: CDR1 SGHNT and CDR2 YYREEE (reference sequence). This CDR3 comprises 16 residues. The CDR3 reads CASSLVPGEYNSPLHF. The CDR3 nucleotides read TGTGCCAGCAGCTTGGTTCCGGGGGAATATAATTCACCCCTCCACTTT.

This clone was counted a single time. This chain joins TRBV2 and TRBJ2-3; TRBD2 might be the D (6 bases). This CDR3 comprises 11 residues. The V end was cut by 6 bases, the J end by 5 bases, with 6 bases between. Per germline, CDR1 SNHLY and CDR2 FYNNEI. The CDR3, as DNA: TGTGCCAGCAGGGAGGGAGATACGCAGTATTTT. Translation gives CASREGDTQYF. Combining the CDR3 with reference TRBV2 and TRBJ2-3 gives the whole variable domain EPEVTQTPSHQVTQMGQEVILRCVPISNHLYFYWYRQILGQKVEFLVSFYNNEISEKSEIFDDQFSVERPDGSNFTLKIRSTKLEDSAMYFCASREGDTQYFGPGTRLTVL.

The rearrangement uses TRBV29-1 and TRBJ1-1, with D possibly being TRBD1 (5 bases). Germline CDR1 SQVTM, CDR2 ANQGSEA. The CDR3 extends over 13 amino acids. Trimming shortened V by 2 bases and J by 5 bases, and 12 bases separated the two germline ends. CDR3 sequence reads: CSVESTGGTEAFF. The CDR3 DNA sequence: TGCAGCGTTGAATCTACAGGTGGTACTGAAGCTTTCTTT.

About this clone: Different DNA sequences within this sample yield the same CDR3. The chain uses TRBV7-9 and TRBJ1-1, with D perhaps TRBD1 (5 bases). This CDR3 is built from 15 residues. Germline CDR1 and CDR2: SEHNR and FQNEAQ (reference sequence). Trimming removed 1 base at V and 1 base at J, with 10 bases between. The CDR3 reads CASSLEGQGNTEAFF. In nucleotides, the CDR3 is TGTGCCAGCAGCTTAGAGGGTCAGGGGAACACTGAAGCTTTCTTT.

This chain connects TRBV2 to TRBJ2-1, with 10 bases fitting TRBD2. V gave up 7 bases and J gave up 8 bases; unmatched junction bases: 8. In germline, CDR1 is SNHLY, CDR2 FYNNEI. The CDR3 sequence is 14 residues long. CDR3 sequence (DNA): TGTGCCAGCACATCTAGCGGGGGTTTCTATGAGCAGTTCTTC. Translated, it gives CASTSSGGFYEQFF.

The table lists this clone with a count of one. The V call is TRBV7-9, the J call TRBJ1-4; D gene uncertain. Germline CDR1 is SEHNR and CDR2 is FQNEAQ (reference sequence). The CDR3 extends over 15 amino acids. Deletions cut 2 bases from V and 5 bases from J, with 12 bases between. The CDR3 DNA reads TGTGCCAGCAGCTTAAGCGGGAGGGCCAATGAAAAACTGTTTTTT. This encodes CASSLSGRANEKLFF.

The rearrangement links TRBV4-1 to TRBJ1-4; D is uncertain. The CDR3 spans 16 residues. Germline V CDR1 and CDR2: MGHRA, YSYEKL. V shed 0 bases and J shed 0 bases, with 8 bases lying between them. CDR3 region: CASSQDQRATNEKLFF. CDR3 bases: TGCGCCAGCAGCCAAGACCAGCGGGCAACTAATGAAAAACTGTTTTTT.

The rearrangement links TRBV2 to TRBJ2-7; 9 nucleotides agree with TRBD1. The CDR3 has 14 residues. V lost 4 bases and J lost 7; bases outside the gene matches: 8. In germline, CDR1 is SNHLY, CDR2 FYNNEI. The CDR3 sequence: CASSASGQGREQYF. The CDR3 nucleotides are TGTGCCAGCAGTGCCTCGGGACAGGGACGGGAGCAGTACTTC.

Turning to this clone: The germline gene is not matched at one end of the junction; a read error may be the cause. The chain carries TRBV7-2 and TRBJ2-7, with D maybe TRBD2 (5 bases). This CDR3 region has 14 residues. CDR1 SGHTA and CDR2 FQGNSA come from the germline V gene. The CDR3 nucleotides read TGTGCCAGCCCCTCCGGGGTTCTCTCCCACGAGCAGTACTTC. Protein product: CASPSGVLSHEQYF.

V is TRBV6-5 and J is TRBJ2-3; 7 bases map to TRBD1. The trim removed 7 bases at V and 1 base at J, leaving 8 bases unmatched. The CDR3 is 15 amino acids. From germline, CDR1 is MNHEY and CDR2 SVGAGI. CDR3 DNA: TGTGCCAGCATCAGACAGGGCTGGGGCACAGATACGCAGTATTTT. This gives the protein CASIRQGWGTDTQYF.

The V and J genes are TRBV7-8 and TRBJ2-5; a weak D match, TRBD1 (7 bases). The CDR3 is 18 residues long. Germline V gene lookup returns CDR1 SGHVS and CDR2 FQNEAQ. Trimming pared 5 bases from V and 2 bases from J, leaving 24 bases between. CDR3 bases: TGTGCCAGCAGCGCACGACCTCCGGGGGACAGATTACAAGAGACCCAGTACTTC. Translation gives CASSARPPGDRLQETQYF.